The sequence of this T cell receptor beta chain was determined in a study of blood T cell repertoires in COVID-19. Cohort allocation depended upon clinical history that participants reported. Using immunoSEQ multiplex PCR, the repertoire was profiled, and TCRdb retains in-frame clones only, with some absent. Here the sample spans roughly 200,000 clones, about 85% being singletons. This clone is a singleton in its sample. The clonotype was recovered from a middle-aged man who had recovered from COVID-19. Sequencing input: PBMCs or T cells enriched from blood (not recorded which).

The CDR3 DNA is TGCGCCAGCAGCTCGGGATTACAGGGGTTAGGCGAGCAGTACTTC. Residues: CASSSGLQGLGEQYF. The V call is TRBV5-1, the J call TRBJ2-7, with 7 bases matching TRBD1. The germline CDR1 and CDR2 sequences are SGHRS and YFSETQ. This CDR3 is built from 15 residues. With V trimmed by 3 bases and J by 6 bases, 12 bases remained unmatched.